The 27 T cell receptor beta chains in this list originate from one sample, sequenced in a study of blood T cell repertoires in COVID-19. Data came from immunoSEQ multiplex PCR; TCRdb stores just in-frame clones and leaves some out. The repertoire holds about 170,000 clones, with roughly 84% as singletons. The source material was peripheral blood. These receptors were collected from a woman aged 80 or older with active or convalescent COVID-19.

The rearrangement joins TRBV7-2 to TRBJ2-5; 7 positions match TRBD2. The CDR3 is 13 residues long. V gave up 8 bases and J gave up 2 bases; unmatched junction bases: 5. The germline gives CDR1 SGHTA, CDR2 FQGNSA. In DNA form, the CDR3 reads TGTGCCAGCCGGACTAGTGCTCAAGAGACCCAGTACTTC. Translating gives CASRTSAQETQYF.

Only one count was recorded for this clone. The CDR3 spells CASSIGTGKETQYF. The CDR3 coding sequence is TGTGCCAGTAGTATAGGGACAGGGAAAGAGACCCAGTACTTC. The gene calls are TRBV19 and TRBJ2-5; 8 bases agree with TRBD1. Losses at the gene ends were 1 base for V and 3 bases for J; bases not matched to a gene: 1. This CDR3 comprises 14 residues. The V gene's germline CDR1 is LNHDA and CDR2 SQIVND (reference sequence).

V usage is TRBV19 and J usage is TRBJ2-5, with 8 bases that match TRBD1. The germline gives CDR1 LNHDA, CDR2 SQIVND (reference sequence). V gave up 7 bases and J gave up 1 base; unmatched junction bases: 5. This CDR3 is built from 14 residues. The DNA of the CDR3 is TGTGCCAGTAACCCGACAGGGGTCCAAGAGACCCAGTACTTC. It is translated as CASNPTGVQETQYF. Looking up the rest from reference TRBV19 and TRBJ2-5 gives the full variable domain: DGGITQSPKYLFRKEGQNVTLSCEQNLNHDAMYWYRQDPGQGLRLIYYSQIVNDFQKGDIAEGYSVSREKKESFPLTVTSAQKNPTAFYLCASNPTGVQETQYFGPGTRLLVL.

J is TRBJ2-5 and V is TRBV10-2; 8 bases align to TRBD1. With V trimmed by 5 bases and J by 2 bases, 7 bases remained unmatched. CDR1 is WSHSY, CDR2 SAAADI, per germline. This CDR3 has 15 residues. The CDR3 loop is CASSSWTGWQETQYF. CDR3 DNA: TGCGCCAGCAGTTCCTGGACAGGGTGGCAAGAGACCCAGTACTTC.

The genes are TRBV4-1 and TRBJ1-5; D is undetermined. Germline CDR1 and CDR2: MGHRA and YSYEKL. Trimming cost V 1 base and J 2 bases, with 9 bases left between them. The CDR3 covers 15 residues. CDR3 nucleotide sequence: TGCGCCAGCAGCCAAGGCCGATCAGGCAATCAGCCCCAGCATTTT. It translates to CASSQGRSGNQPQHF.

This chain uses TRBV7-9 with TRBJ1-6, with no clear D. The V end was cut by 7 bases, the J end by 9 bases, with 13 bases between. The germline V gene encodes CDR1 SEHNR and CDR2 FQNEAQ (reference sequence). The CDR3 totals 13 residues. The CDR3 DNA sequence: TGTGCCAGCACTAGGGAAAGCGGTTCACCCCTCCACTTT. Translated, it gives CASTRESGSPLHF.

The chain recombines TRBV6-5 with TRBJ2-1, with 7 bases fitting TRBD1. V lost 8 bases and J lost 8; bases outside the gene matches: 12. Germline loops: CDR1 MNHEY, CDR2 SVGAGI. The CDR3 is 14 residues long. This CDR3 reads CASSNRGPIDEQFF. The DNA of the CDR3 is TGTGCCAGCTCCAACAGGGGCCCCATCGATGAGCAGTTCTTC.

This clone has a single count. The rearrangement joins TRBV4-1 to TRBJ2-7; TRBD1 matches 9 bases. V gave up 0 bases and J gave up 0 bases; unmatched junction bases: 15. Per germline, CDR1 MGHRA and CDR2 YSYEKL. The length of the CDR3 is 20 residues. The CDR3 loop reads CASSQESGTGKRGGSYEQYF. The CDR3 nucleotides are TGCGCCAGCAGCCAAGAGAGCGGGACAGGGAAACGAGGGGGCTCCTACGAGCAGTACTTC.

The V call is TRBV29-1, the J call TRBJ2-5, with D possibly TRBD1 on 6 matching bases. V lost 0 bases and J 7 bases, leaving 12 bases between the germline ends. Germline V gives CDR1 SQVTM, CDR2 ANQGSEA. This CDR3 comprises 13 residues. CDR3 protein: CSVEDSSRGTQYF. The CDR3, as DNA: TGCAGCGTTGAAGACAGTTCCAGGGGGACCCAGTACTTC.

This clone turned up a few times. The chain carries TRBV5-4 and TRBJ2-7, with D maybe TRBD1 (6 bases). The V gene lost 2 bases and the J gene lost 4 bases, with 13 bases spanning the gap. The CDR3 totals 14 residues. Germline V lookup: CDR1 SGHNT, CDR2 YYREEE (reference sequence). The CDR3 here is CASSFGGQSYEQYF. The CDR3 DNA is TGTGCCAGCAGCTTCGGCGGACAGTCATACGAGCAGTACTTC.

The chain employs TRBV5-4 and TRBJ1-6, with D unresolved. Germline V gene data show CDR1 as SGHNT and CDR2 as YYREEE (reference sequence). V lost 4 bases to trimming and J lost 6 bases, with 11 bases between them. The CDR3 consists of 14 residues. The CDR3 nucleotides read TGTGCCAGCAGCCCCGACTCCCTTAATTCACCCCTCCACTTT. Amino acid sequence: CASSPDSLNSPLHF.

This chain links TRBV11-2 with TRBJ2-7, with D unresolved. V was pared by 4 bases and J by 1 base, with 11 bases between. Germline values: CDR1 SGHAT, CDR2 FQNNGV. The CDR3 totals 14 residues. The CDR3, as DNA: TGTGCCAGCAGCTCAGCGCTTCGTTCCTACGAGCAGTACTTC. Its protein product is CASSSALRSYEQYF.

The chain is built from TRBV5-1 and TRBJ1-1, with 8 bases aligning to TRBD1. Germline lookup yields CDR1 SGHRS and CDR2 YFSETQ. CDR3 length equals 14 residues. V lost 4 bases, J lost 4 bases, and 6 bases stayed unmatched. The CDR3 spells CASSRGQGGTEAFF. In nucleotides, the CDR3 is TGCGCCAGCAGCAGAGGACAGGGAGGCACTGAAGCTTTCTTT.

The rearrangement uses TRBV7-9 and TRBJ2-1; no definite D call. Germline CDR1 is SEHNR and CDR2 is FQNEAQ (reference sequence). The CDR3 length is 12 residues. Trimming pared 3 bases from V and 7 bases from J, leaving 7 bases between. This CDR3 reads CASSFLRNEQFF. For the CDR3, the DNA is TGTGCCAGCAGCTTTTTGCGGAATGAGCAGTTCTTC.

This CDR3 reads CSVEGRGGAEAFF. CDR3 DNA sequence: TGCAGCGTTGAAGGCCGCGGGGGGGCTGAAGCTTTCTTT. The chain has TRBV29-1 and TRBJ1-1; weak D call: TRBD1 (5 bases). Germline values: CDR1 SQVTM, CDR2 ANQGSEA. The CDR3 is 13 residues long. With 1 base removed from V and 6 bases from J, the gap between germline ends came to 12 bases.

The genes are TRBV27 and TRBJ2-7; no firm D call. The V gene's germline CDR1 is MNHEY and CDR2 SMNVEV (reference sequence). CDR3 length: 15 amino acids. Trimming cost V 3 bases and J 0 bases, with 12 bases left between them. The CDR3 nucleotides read TGTGCCAGCAGTTTTGGTACCGGGTCCTCCTACGAGCAGTACTTC. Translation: CASSFGTGSSYEQYF.

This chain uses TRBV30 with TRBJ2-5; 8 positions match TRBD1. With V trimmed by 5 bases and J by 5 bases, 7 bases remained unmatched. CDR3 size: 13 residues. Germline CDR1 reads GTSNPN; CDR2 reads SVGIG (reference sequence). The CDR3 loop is CAWDTGGRETQYF. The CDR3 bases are TGTGCCTGGGATACAGGGGGGAGGGAGACCCAGTACTTC.

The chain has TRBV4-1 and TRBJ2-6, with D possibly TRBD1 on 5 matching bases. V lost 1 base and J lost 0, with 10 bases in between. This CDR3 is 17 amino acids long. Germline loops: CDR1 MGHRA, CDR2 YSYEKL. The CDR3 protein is CASSQGPTDSGANVLTF. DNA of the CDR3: TGCGCCAGCAGCCAAGGCCCGACAGACTCTGGGGCCAACGTCCTGACTTTC.

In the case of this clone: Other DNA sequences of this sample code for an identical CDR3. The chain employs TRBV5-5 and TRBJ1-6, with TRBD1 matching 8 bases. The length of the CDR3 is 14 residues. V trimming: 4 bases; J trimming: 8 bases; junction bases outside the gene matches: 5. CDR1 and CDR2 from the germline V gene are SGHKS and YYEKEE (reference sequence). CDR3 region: CASSPGQEDSPLHF. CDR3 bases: TGTGCCAGCAGCCCGGGACAGGAAGATTCACCCCTCCACTTT.

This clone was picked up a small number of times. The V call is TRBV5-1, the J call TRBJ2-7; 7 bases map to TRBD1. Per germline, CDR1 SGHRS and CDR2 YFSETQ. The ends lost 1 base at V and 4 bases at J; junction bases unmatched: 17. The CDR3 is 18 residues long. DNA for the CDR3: TGCGCCAGCAGCTTGCCCGAAGACAGGGACCCTCTCGATTACGAGCAGTACTTC. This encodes CASSLPEDRDPLDYEQYF.

The CDR3 loop reads CASRPPNDRAQPQHF. CDR3 bases: TGTGCCAGCAGGCCACCAAATGACAGGGCACAGCCCCAGCATTTT. The chain recombines TRBV27 with TRBJ1-5; 7 positions match TRBD1. This CDR3 region has 15 residues. After removal of 6 bases from V and 7 bases from J, the junction contained 12 bases not matched to a gene. Germline CDR1 reads MNHEY; CDR2 reads SMNVEV (reference sequence).

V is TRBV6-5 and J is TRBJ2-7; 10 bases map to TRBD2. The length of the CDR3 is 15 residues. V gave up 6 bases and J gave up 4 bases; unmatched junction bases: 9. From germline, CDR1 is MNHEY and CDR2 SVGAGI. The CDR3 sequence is CASSGSSGSGYEQYF. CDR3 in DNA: TGTGCCAGCAGCGGGTCTAGCGGGAGTGGGTACGAGCAGTACTTC.

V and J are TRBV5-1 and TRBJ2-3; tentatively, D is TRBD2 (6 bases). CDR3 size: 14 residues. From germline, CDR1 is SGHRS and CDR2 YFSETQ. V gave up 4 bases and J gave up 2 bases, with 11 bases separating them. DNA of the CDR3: TGCGCCAGCAGCATTACTAGCACCACAGATACGCAGTATTTT. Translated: CASSITSTTDTQYF.

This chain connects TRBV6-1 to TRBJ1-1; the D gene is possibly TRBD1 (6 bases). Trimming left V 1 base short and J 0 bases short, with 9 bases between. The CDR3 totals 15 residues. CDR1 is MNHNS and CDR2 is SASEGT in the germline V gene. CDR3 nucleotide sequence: TGTGCCAGCAGTGAAGTTAGGGGGTTGAACACTGAAGCTTTCTTT. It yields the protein CASSEVRGLNTEAFF.

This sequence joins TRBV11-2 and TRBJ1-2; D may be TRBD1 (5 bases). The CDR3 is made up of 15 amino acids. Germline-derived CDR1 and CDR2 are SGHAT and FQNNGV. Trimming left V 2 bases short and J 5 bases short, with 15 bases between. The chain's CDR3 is CASSLQPPGRYGYTF. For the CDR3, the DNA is TGTGCCAGCAGCTTACAGCCCCCAGGGCGGTATGGCTACACCTTC.

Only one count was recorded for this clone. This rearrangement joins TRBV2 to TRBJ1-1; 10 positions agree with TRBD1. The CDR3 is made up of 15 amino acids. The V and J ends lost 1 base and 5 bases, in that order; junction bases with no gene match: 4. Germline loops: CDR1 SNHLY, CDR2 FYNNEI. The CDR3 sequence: CASSEGQGAITEAFF. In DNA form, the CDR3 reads TGTGCCAGCAGTGAAGGACAGGGGGCGATAACTGAAGCTTTCTTT.

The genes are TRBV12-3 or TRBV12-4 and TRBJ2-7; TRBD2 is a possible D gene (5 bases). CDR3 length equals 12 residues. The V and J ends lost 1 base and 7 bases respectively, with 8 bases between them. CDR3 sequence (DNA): TGTGCCAGCAGTTTAGGGACGGGGGAGCAGTACTTC. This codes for CASSLGTGEQYF.